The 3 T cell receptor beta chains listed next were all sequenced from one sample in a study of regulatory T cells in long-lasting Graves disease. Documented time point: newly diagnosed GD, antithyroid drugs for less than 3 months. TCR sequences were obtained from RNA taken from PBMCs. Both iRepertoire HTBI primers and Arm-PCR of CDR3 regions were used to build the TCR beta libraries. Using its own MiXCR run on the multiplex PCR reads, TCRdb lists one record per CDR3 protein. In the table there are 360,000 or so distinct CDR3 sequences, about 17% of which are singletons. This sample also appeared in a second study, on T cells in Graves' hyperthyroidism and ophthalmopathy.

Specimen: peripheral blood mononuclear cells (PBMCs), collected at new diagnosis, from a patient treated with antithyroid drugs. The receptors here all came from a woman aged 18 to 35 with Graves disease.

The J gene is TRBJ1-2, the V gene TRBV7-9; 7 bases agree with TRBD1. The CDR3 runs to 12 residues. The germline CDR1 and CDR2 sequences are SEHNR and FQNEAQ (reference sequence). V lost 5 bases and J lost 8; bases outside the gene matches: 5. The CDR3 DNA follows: TGTGCCAGCAGCCCAGGGGGTTGGGGCTACACCTTC. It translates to CASSPGGWGYTF.

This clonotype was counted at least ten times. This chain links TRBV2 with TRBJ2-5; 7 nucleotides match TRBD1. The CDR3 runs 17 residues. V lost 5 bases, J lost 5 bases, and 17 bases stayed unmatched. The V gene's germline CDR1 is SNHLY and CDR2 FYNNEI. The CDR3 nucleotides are TGTGCCAGCAGTAGGACAGGCGGTTACGCTAGCCGGGAGACCCAGTACTTC. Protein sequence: CASSRTGGYASRETQYF.

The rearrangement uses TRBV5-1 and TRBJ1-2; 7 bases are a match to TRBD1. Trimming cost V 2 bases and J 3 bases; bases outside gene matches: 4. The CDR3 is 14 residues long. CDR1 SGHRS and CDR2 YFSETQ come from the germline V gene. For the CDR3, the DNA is TGCGCCAGCAGCTTACCGACAGGGCACTATGGCTACACCTTC. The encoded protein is CASSLPTGHYGYTF.